These 29 T cell receptor beta chains came from one sample sequenced in a study of shared clonotypes between healthy human individuals. Using immunoSEQ multiplex PCR, the repertoire was profiled, and TCRdb retains in-frame clones only, with some absent. The sample lists approximately 2.5 million clones, roughly 93% seen once, with around 0.37% in the top ten. Sequencing was done on a sample of naive CD4+ T cells from PBMCs. The subset was: CD45RA+ positively selected. The receptors derive from a man between 18 and 29 years old in good health. Some clones in this sample may be carry-over from other donors' samples.

The chain couples TRBV19 to TRBJ2-1; 8 bases are a match to TRBD2. Unmatched junction bases numbered 8, after V lost 7 bases and J lost 3 bases. The CDR3 totals 15 residues. Germline V gives CDR1 LNHDA, CDR2 SQIVND (reference sequence). CDR3 in amino acids: CASTTTGTSYNEQFF. CDR3 DNA sequence: TGTGCCAGTACAACTACCGGGACTAGCTACAATGAGCAGTTCTTC.

The genes are TRBV7-9 and TRBJ1-5; D possibly corresponds to TRBD1 (6 bases). The germline CDR1 and CDR2 sequences are SEHNR and FQNEAQ (reference sequence). The CDR3 loop spans 14 amino acids. V dropped 5 bases and J dropped 9 bases, with 17 bases sitting between them. The CDR3 DNA follows: TGTGCCAGCAGCCAGGACAGCGGCCATGGGCCCCAGCATTTT. This encodes CASSQDSGHGPQHF.

The J gene is TRBJ1-1, the V gene TRBV5-1, with unresolved D. The V gene's germline CDR1 is SGHRS and CDR2 YFSETQ. Trimming pared 0 bases from V and 5 bases from J, leaving 14 bases between. The length of the CDR3 is 15 residues. In DNA form, the CDR3 reads TGCGCCAGCAGCTTGGAGGCGTTAATGGGGACTGAAGCTTTCTTT. It is translated as CASSLEALMGTEAFF. Drawing the rest from reference TRBV5-1 and TRBJ1-1, the complete variable domain is KAGVTQTPRYLIKTRGQQVTLSCSPISGHRSVSWYQQTPGQGLQFLFEYFSETQRNKGNFPGRFSGRQFSNSRSEMNVSTLELGDSALYLCASSLEALMGTEAFFGQGTRLTVV.

This clone was found once. The chain employs TRBV27 and TRBJ2-1, with 9 bases matching TRBD2. This CDR3 has 14 amino acids. After removal of 7 bases from V and 6 bases from J, the junction contained 7 bases not matched to a gene. Germline CDR1 reads MNHEY; CDR2 reads SMNVEV (reference sequence). CDR3 in amino acids: CASNPGLASNEQFF. The DNA of the CDR3 is TGTGCCAGCAACCCGGGACTAGCAAGCAATGAGCAGTTCTTC.

The rearrangement uses TRBV9 and TRBJ1-4, with 8 bases lining up with TRBD1. Germline lookup yields CDR1 SGDLS and CDR2 YYNGEE. After removal of 3 bases from V and 4 bases from J, the junction contained 5 bases not matched to a gene. This CDR3 has 15 residues. Here the CDR3 reads CASSGTGTDNEKLFF. As DNA, the CDR3 is TGTGCCAGCAGCGGGACAGGGACAGATAATGAAAAACTGTTTTTT.

This chain joins TRBV28 and TRBJ2-1; 7 bases agree with TRBD2. Per germline, CDR1 MDHEN and CDR2 SYDVKM. J was trimmed by 7 bases and V by 4 bases; bases with no gene match: 7. The CDR3 runs to 14 residues. CDR3 protein: CASSSPPGGNEQFF. In DNA, the CDR3 is TGTGCCAGCAGTTCCCCACCCGGGGGGAATGAGCAGTTCTTC.

The chain carries TRBV7-9 and TRBJ2-5, with unresolved D. CDR3 length: 12 amino acids. Trimming pared 5 bases from V and 5 bases from J, leaving 9 bases between. Germline V CDR1 and CDR2: SEHNR, FQNEAQ (reference sequence). For the CDR3, the DNA is TGTGCCAGCAGCCCCCACGGGGAGACCCAGTACTTC. Amino acids: CASSPHGETQYF.

The table lists this clone with a few counts. The CDR3 region has the DNA TGTGCCAGCAGGGCAACCGGGACAGACCACGGGCAGTACTTC. Its protein product is CASRATGTDHGQYF. The gene calls are TRBV2 and TRBJ2-7, with TRBD1 matching 7 bases. The CDR3 totals 14 residues. CDR1 SNHLY and CDR2 FYNNEI come from the germline V gene. The J segment lost 9 bases and the V segment lost 6 bases, leaving 14 bases of the junction unmatched.

This chain links TRBV1 with TRBJ2-2; the DNA was not used to check the table's D call, TRBD2. TRBV1 has pseudogene status. The length of the CDR3 is 17 residues. The chain's CDR3 is CTSSQVGASGRVGELFF. The CDR3 DNA reads as TGCACCAGCAGCCAAGTCGGGGCTAGCGGGAGAGTCGGGGAGCTGTTTTTT.

CDR3 sequence (DNA): TGCGCCAGCAGCTGGATAGCGGGAGCGAACACCGGGGAGCTGTTTTTT. It translates to CASSWIAGANTGELFF. This chain uses TRBV5-1 with TRBJ2-2, with 9 positions matching TRBD2. V trimming: 3 bases; J trimming: 0 bases; junction bases outside the gene matches: 3. Germline V lookup: CDR1 SGHRS, CDR2 YFSETQ. This CDR3 has 16 amino acids.

In this sample, this clone turned up a few times. The chain links TRBV30 to TRBJ1-1; D call uncertain. The V and J ends lost 1 base and 7 bases respectively, with 22 bases between them. From germline, CDR1 is GTSNPN and CDR2 SVGIG (reference sequence). This CDR3 is built from 16 residues. CDR3 amino acids: CAWSERRDLAGREAFF. For the CDR3, the DNA is TGTGCCTGGAGTGAACGTAGGGATTTGGCTGGACGTGAAGCTTTCTTT.

A note on this clone: The sample has other DNA sequences that encode this CDR3 too. V and J are TRBV28 and TRBJ2-7, with 8 bases matching TRBD2. The CDR3 is 14 amino acids. The germline V gene has CDR1 MDHEN and CDR2 SYDVKM. Trimming at V came to 5 bases and at J to 1 base, leaving 4 bases not matched to a gene. CDR3 in DNA: TGTGCCAGCAGTCGAGCGGGAGTTTCCTACGAGCAGTACTTC. Amino acids: CASSRAGVSYEQYF.

The rearrangement joins TRBV28 to TRBJ2-5; 14 bases are shared with TRBD2. The V segment lost 6 bases and the J segment 5 bases; nucleotides outside the gene matches: 5. Per the germline V gene, CDR1 is MDHEN and CDR2 is SYDVKM. The CDR3 spans 15 residues. CDR3 sequence (DNA): TGTGCCAGCAGGCTGACTAGCGGGAGGGCCGAGACCCAGTACTTC. This gives the protein CASRLTSGRAETQYF.

The chain couples TRBV19 to TRBJ2-2, with a weak D call TRBD1 (5 bases). The CDR3 sequence is 17 residues long. Trimming left V 4 bases short and J 3 bases short, with 18 bases between. Germline-derived CDR1 and CDR2 are LNHDA and SQIVND (reference sequence). CDR3 loop: CASSTPPRGRDTGELFF. The CDR3 DNA is TGTGCCAGTAGTACACCCCCACGAGGCAGGGACACCGGGGAGCTGTTTTTT. The full variable domain, completed using reference TRBV19 and TRBJ2-2, is DGGITQSPKYLFRKEGQNVTLSCEQNLNHDAMYWYRQDPGQGLRLIYYSQIVNDFQKGDIAEGYSVSREKKESFPLTVTSAQKNPTAFYLCASSTPPRGRDTGELFFGEGSRLTVL.

This clone was detected only once. Other nucleotide sequences from this sample produce the same CDR3. The chain couples TRBV28 to TRBJ1-6; D gene unclear. This CDR3 spans 12 amino acids. Germline CDR1 MDHEN, CDR2 SYDVKM. The V end was cut by 1 base, the J end by 8 bases, with 3 bases between. The chain's CDR3 is CASSLSDSPLHF. The CDR3 DNA follows: TGTGCCAGCAGTTTATCGGATTCACCCCTCCACTTT.

V usage is TRBV6-1 and J usage is TRBJ2-1, with a possible D match to TRBD2 (6 bases). Trimming left V 5 bases short and J 5 bases short, with 10 bases between. Germline CDR1 reads MNHNS; CDR2 reads SASEGT. There are 13 residues in the CDR3. In DNA form, the CDR3 reads TGTGCCAGCAGTTTAGCGGCGGACAATGAGCAGTTCTTC. As protein: CASSLAADNEQFF.

CDR3 sequence reads: CASSRLMRTEAFF. The CDR3 coding sequence is TGTGCCAGCAGTCGCCTCATGAGGACTGAAGCTTTCTTT. The chain couples TRBV6-6 to TRBJ1-1; D is ambiguous. The CDR3 consists of 13 residues. The V end lost 5 bases, the J end lost 5 bases, and 12 bases lay between the germline ends. Germline CDR1 is MNHNY and CDR2 is SVGAGI (reference sequence).

As concerns this clone: Other DNA variants within this sample encode the same CDR3. V is TRBV7-9 and J is TRBJ1-1; perhaps TRBD1 as D (5 bases). Trimming took 1 base from V and 5 from J, leaving 11 bases between them. The CDR3 is 14 residues long. Germline values: CDR1 SEHNR, CDR2 FQNEAQ (reference sequence). The CDR3 DNA reads TGTGCCAGCAGCTTAGGCGGGGCCGCTACTGAAGCTTTCTTT. It translates to CASSLGGAATEAFF.

This chain joins TRBV6-1 and TRBJ2-1; D is possibly TRBD1 (7 bases). Germline V gene sequence: CDR1 MNHNS, CDR2 SASEGT. Trimming left V 4 bases short and J 6 bases short, with 16 bases between. CDR3 length: 15 residues. CDR3 loop: CASSVRGREGNEQFF. The CDR3 coding sequence is TGTGCCAGCAGTGTTAGGGGGCGGGAAGGCAATGAGCAGTTCTTC.

This chain links TRBV5-1 with TRBJ2-5; D uncertain. Germline CDR1 is SGHRS and CDR2 is YFSETQ. CDR3 length: 11 amino acids. V was cut by 3 bases and J by 5 bases, with 5 bases left in between. The CDR3 loop reads CASSSDETQYF. In nucleotides, the CDR3 is TGCGCCAGCAGCTCGGACGAGACCCAGTACTTC. The full variable domain, its missing parts supplied by reference TRBV5-1 and TRBJ2-5, is KAGVTQTPRYLIKTRGQQVTLSCSPISGHRSVSWYQQTPGQGLQFLFEYFSETQRNKGNFPGRFSGRQFSNSRSEMNVSTLELGDSALYLCASSSDETQYFGPGTRLLVL.

This chain uses TRBV5-1 with TRBJ1-2, with D perhaps TRBD1 (6 bases). Germline CDR1 and CDR2: SGHRS and YFSETQ. Deletions cut 4 bases from V and 2 bases from J, with 18 bases between. This CDR3 has 16 residues. The CDR3 DNA reads as TGCGCCAGCAGCCCCCAGGCAGGGGTCCCGAACTATGGCTACACCTTC. Translation: CASSPQAGVPNYGYTF.

J is TRBJ2-3 and V is TRBV5-1; D tentatively reads TRBD1 or TRBD2 (5 bases each). The ends were cut back, 4 bases at V and 6 bases at J, with 18 bases in the middle. CDR3 size: 15 residues. Germline V gene sequence: CDR1 SGHRS, CDR2 YFSETQ. DNA of the CDR3: TGCGCCAGCAGCCCGGCTCTAGCCGCAGGGGATACGCAGTATTTT. This gives the protein CASSPALAAGDTQYF.

This chain joins TRBV4-2 and TRBJ1-5; possibly TRBD1 for D (5 bases). CDR1 and CDR2 from the germline V gene are LGHNA and YNFKEQ. The CDR3 length is 13 residues. V shed 4 bases and J shed 6 bases, with 10 bases lying between them. CDR3 region: CASSPIGGQPQHF. DNA for the CDR3: TGTGCCAGCAGCCCCATCGGGGGTCAGCCCCAGCATTTT.

Comment on this clone: Other nucleotide sequences in the sample specify the same CDR3. The V call is TRBV11-2, the J call TRBJ1-2; D is unclear. The germline V and J ends were trimmed by 6 bases and 4 bases, with 12 bases remaining between them. The CDR3 loop spans 13 amino acids. From germline, CDR1 is SGHAT and CDR2 FQNNGV. The CDR3, as DNA: TGTGCCAGCAGTTTCGGAGGCTTCTATGGCTACACCTTC. The encoded protein is CASSFGGFYGYTF.

About this clone itself: At the DNA level, this CDR3 is encoded by other sequences in the same sample as well. CDR3 sequence reads: CASSLSGGEQFF. For the CDR3, the DNA is TGTGCCAGCAGTTTATCGGGGGGTGAGCAGTTCTTC. V and J are TRBV28 and TRBJ2-1; 7 bases are shared with TRBD2. Trimming removed 1 base from V and 9 bases from J; junction bases left unmatched: 0. The CDR3 is 12 amino acids. Per the germline V gene, CDR1 is MDHEN and CDR2 is SYDVKM.

This rearrangement joins TRBV7-9 to TRBJ1-3; D unresolved. The CDR3 spans 12 residues. CDR1 SEHNR and CDR2 FQNEAQ come from the germline V gene (reference sequence). Trimming left V 5 bases short and J 11 bases short, with 13 bases between. CDR3 coding DNA: TGTGCCAGCAGCCTGGCGCCGGAGTCCATATATTTT. Its protein is CASSLAPESIYF.

As to this clone: Other DNA sequences within the sample encode an identical CDR3. V is TRBV25-1 and J is TRBJ2-4; D ambiguous. Trimming cost V 1 base and J 2 bases, with 3 bases left between them. CDR1 MGHDK and CDR2 SYGVNS come from the germline V gene. The CDR3 has 13 amino acids. The CDR3 loop reads CASSEFSKNIQYF. CDR3 DNA: TGTGCCAGCAGTGAATTCTCCAAAAACATTCAGTACTTC.

This chain connects TRBV6-5 to TRBJ2-7; either TRBD1 or TRBD2 may fit D (5 bases each). The V gene's germline CDR1 is MNHEY and CDR2 SVGAGI. The CDR3 covers 14 residues. Trimming took off 2 bases at V and 2 bases at J, with 10 bases between the two ends. This chain's CDR3 is CASSYGTETYEQYF. The CDR3 DNA sequence: TGTGCCAGCAGTTACGGGACGGAAACCTACGAGCAGTACTTC.

The chain recombines TRBV28 with TRBJ2-7; possible D gene TRBD2, 6 bases. CDR3 length equals 17 residues. CDR1 MDHEN and CDR2 SYDVKM come from the germline V gene. Trimming removed 1 base from V and 2 bases from J, with 18 bases in between. DNA of the CDR3: TGTGCCAGCAGTTTATTAGCGGCGGCGGCGGGAACCTACGAGCAGTACTTC. Translation: CASSLLAAAAGTYEQYF.